This T cell receptor (beta chain) was sequenced during a study of spatial heterogeneity in lung cancer. The overall study: Raw sequencing reads included, on average, more than 8.5 appearances of each unique TCR and UMI combination.

The sample's time point: blood at routine non-recurrence follow-up after resection. As to this clonotype: Because this beta chain is a stray read in a library intended to capture alpha chains, its abundance should not be given much weight.

TCRdb reprocessed the 5' RACE reads with MiXCR, giving one entry per CDR3 protein. The sample has 2,500 or so distinct CDR3 sequences; more than 45% are singletons. The CDR3 consists of 14 residues. V was clipped by 6 bases and J by 4 bases, with 15 bases between them. The germline V gene encodes CDR1 LGHDT and CDR2 YNNKEL (reference sequence). The material sequenced was PBMCs, taken at follow-up. This sequence joins TRBV3-1 and TRBJ2-5, with TRBD1 as a possible D gene (6 bases). This receptor was obtained from a female donor with early-stage non-small cell lung cancer. The CDR3 sequence: CASSQGTGRETQYF. CDR3 DNA: TGTGCCAGCAGTCAGGGCACAGGGAGAGAGACCCAGTACTTC.